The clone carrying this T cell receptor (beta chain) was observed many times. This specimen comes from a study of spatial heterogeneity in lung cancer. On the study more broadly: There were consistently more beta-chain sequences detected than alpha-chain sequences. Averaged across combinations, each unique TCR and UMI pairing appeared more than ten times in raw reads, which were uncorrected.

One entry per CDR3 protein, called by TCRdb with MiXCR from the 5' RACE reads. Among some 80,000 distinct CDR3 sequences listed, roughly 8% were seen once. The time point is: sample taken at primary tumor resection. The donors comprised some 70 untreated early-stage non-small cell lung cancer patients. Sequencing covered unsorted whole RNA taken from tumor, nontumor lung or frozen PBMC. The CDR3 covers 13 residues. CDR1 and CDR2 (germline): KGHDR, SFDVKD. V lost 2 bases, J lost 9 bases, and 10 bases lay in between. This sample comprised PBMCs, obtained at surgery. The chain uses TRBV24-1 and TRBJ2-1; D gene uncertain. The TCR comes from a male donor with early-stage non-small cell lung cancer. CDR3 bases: TGTGCCACCAGTGATTACGGAGACGGTGAGCAGTTCTTC. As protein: CATSDYGDGEQFF.